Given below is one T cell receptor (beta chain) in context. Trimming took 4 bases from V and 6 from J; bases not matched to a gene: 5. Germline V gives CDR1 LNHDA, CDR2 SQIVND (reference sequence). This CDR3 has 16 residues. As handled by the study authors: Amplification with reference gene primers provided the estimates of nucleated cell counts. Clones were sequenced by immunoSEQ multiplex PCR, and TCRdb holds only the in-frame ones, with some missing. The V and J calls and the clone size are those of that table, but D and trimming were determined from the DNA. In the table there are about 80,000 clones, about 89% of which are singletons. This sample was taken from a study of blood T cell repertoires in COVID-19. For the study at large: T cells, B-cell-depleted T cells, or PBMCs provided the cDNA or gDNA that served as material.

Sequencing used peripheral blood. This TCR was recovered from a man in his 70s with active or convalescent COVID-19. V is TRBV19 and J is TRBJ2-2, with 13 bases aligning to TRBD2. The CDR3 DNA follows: TGTGCCAGTAGTAGTACTAGCGGGGGGGCCGCCGGGGAGCTGTTTTTT. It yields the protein CASSSTSGGAAGELFF.